This entry lists 16 T cell receptor beta chains sequenced from one sample in a study of T cell repertoires in ileal Crohn's disease. Assay: immunoSEQ multiplex PCR; the TCRdb copy retains only in-frame clones and omits some. The sample has 5,000 to 7,000 clones, approximately 85% seen once. The sample consisted of ileal tissue. Receptors were obtained from an adult with Crohn's disease.

This chain's CDR3 is CASTETPAGISTDTQYF. In DNA, the CDR3 is TGCGCCAGCACCGAGACCCCCGCGGGGATTAGCACAGATACGCAGTATTTT. The chain employs TRBV5-1 and TRBJ2-3; a possible D gene is TRBD2 (6 bases). The V and J ends lost 6 bases and 0 bases respectively, with 20 bases between them. The germline V gene encodes CDR1 SGHRS and CDR2 YFSETQ. The CDR3 sequence is 17 residues long.

J is TRBJ1-5 and V is TRBV27, with D uncertain. Trimming left V 2 bases short and J 3 bases short, with 17 bases between. This CDR3 contains 17 residues. CDR1 and CDR2 from the germline V gene are MNHEY and SMNVEV (reference sequence). CDR3 region: CASSLAYREKPNQPQHF. The CDR3 nucleotides read TGTGCCAGCAGTTTAGCTTATCGGGAAAAGCCCAATCAGCCCCAGCATTTT.

The chain couples TRBV2 to TRBJ1-1, with D perhaps matching TRBD1 (6 bases). The CDR3 is 14 amino acids. Germline values: CDR1 SNHLY, CDR2 FYNNEI. The CDR3 protein is CAIMRAQGNTEAFF. The CDR3, as DNA: TGTGCTATAATGAGGGCACAGGGGAACACTGAAGCTTTCTTT.

The rearrangement joins TRBV9 to TRBJ2-3; TRBD1 is a possible D gene (6 bases). V lost 2 bases to trimming and J lost 6 bases, with 16 bases between them. CDR1 is SGDLS, CDR2 YYNGEE, per germline. This CDR3 is 15 amino acids long. DNA of the CDR3: TGTGCCAGCAGCGTCGCCGGGACACAGCGGGATACGCAGTATTTT. Amino acid sequence: CASSVAGTQRDTQYF.

V and J are TRBV6-6 and TRBJ1-1; 9 bases align to TRBD1. Unmatched junction bases numbered 7, after V lost 6 bases and J lost 8 bases. The CDR3 has 13 amino acids. Germline loops: CDR1 MNHNY, CDR2 SVGAGI (reference sequence). The CDR3, as DNA: TGTGCCAGCAGCCGACGGACAGGGGAGGAAGCTTTCTTT. It yields the protein CASSRRTGEEAFF.

In this sample, this clone turned up a few times. The J gene is TRBJ1-1, the V gene TRBV2; 7 nucleotides match TRBD1. Germline loops: CDR1 SNHLY, CDR2 FYNNEI. This CDR3 is 15 amino acids long. V lost 3 bases to trimming and J lost 1 base; unmatched junction nucleotides: 5. The DNA for the CDR3 is TGTGCCAGCAGTGATAACAGGGGACAGAACACTGAAGCTTTCTTT. Translation: CASSDNRGQNTEAFF.

As regards this clone: The identical CDR3 is also encoded by other nucleotide sequences in the sample. The V call is TRBV19, the J call TRBJ1-2; tentative D call: TRBD1 (5 bases). The V end lost 3 bases, the J end lost 7 bases, and 12 bases lay between the germline ends. Germline assignment: CDR1 LNHDA and CDR2 SQIVND (reference sequence). CDR3 length: 13 amino acids. CDR3 residues: CASSITQGSGYTF. DNA of the CDR3: TGTGCCAGTAGTATCACTCAGGGATCTGGCTACACCTTC.

The rearrangement uses TRBV2 and TRBJ2-7; 9 bases map to TRBD1. The CDR3 is 15 residues long. CDR1 and CDR2 (germline): SNHLY, FYNNEI. V was pared by 5 bases and J by 7 bases, with 12 bases of the junction left unmatched. The CDR3 reads CASSKGGTGSMEQYF. The CDR3 nucleotides read TGTGCCAGCAGTAAAGGAGGGACAGGGTCCATGGAGCAGTACTTC.

The chain joins TRBV21-1 to TRBJ1-1; the D segment call TRBD1 is taken from the table without a DNA check. TRBV21-1 is assigned pseudogene status. The CDR3 length is 14 residues. DNA for the CDR3: TGTGCCAGCATCTCGACAGTTTCCGTCACTGAAGCTTTCTTT. This gives the protein CASISTVSVTEAFF.

This sequence joins TRBV5-1 and TRBJ2-3; 9 nucleotides match TRBD2. Germline CDR1 and CDR2: SGHRS and YFSETQ. The CDR3 runs to 15 residues. The ends lost 4 bases at V and 7 bases at J; junction bases unmatched: 10. DNA of the CDR3: TGCGCCAGCAGCGTAGGGACTAGCTCGGCAAATACGCAGTATTTT. Amino acids: CASSVGTSSANTQYF.

V is TRBV6-6 and J is TRBJ2-7; 7 positions agree with TRBD2. CDR3 length: 14 residues. V gave up 3 bases and J gave up 5 bases; unmatched junction bases: 7. In germline, CDR1 is MNHNY, CDR2 SVGAGI (reference sequence). The CDR3 spells CASSYTGTNDEQYF. Written as DNA, the CDR3 is TGTGCCAGCAGTTATACCGGGACTAACGACGAGCAGTACTTC.

The chain recombines TRBV6-4 with TRBJ2-3, with D hard to call. The CDR3 runs 15 residues. Germline V lookup: CDR1 MRHNA, CDR2 SNTAGT. Trimming removed 2 bases at V and 0 bases at J, with 9 bases between. The CDR3 loop is CASSDRGGSTDTQYF. The CDR3 region has the DNA TGTGCCAGCAGTGACCGCGGTGGTAGCACAGATACGCAGTATTTT.

V gene TRBV29-1 combines with J gene TRBJ2-2; the match to TRBD2 covers 7 bases. V shed 4 bases, J shed 6 bases, and the junction held 2 bases outside the gene matches. The CDR3 has 12 residues. Germline V lookup: CDR1 SQVTM, CDR2 ANQGSEA. This CDR3 reads CSVVAGAGELFF. Here the CDR3 DNA reads TGCAGCGTTGTCGCGGGGGCCGGGGAGCTGTTTTTT.

The chain carries TRBV7-7 and TRBJ2-5, with 8 nucleotides matching TRBD2. V shed 5 bases, J shed 5 bases, and the junction held 7 bases outside the gene matches. Germline V gene sequence: CDR1 SSHAT, CDR2 FNYEAQ (reference sequence). The length of the CDR3 is 14 residues. CDR3 amino acids: CASSPGGVGETQYF. Here the CDR3 DNA reads TGTGCCAGCAGCCCCGGGGGGGTGGGGGAGACCCAGTACTTC.

The chain carries TRBV7-2 and TRBJ2-2; the D gene is possibly TRBD2 (6 bases). Germline lookup yields CDR1 SGHTA and CDR2 FQGNSA. CDR3 length equals 15 residues. The germline V and J ends were trimmed by 0 bases and 7 bases, with 12 bases remaining between them. The CDR3 loop is CASSLAAGSIGELFF. CDR3 sequence (DNA): TGTGCCAGCAGCTTAGCGGCGGGGTCGATCGGGGAGCTGTTTTTT. The full variable domain, with the rest looked up from reference TRBV7-2 and TRBJ2-2, is GAGVSQSPSNKVTEKGKDVELRCDPISGHTALYWYRQSLGQGLEFLIYFQGNSAPDKSGLPSDRFSAERTGGSVSTLTIQRTQQEDSAVYLCASSLAAGSIGELFFGEGSRLTVL.

The gene calls are TRBV5-1 and TRBJ2-4, with D maybe TRBD1 (5 bases). The V end was cut by 0 bases, the J end by 6 bases, with 13 bases between. Germline assignment: CDR1 SGHRS and CDR2 YFSETQ. This CDR3 contains 15 residues. The CDR3 DNA follows: TGCGCCAGCAGCTTGGCGGCAGGGCAAGGAAACATTCAGTACTTC. Protein product: CASSLAAGQGNIQYF. Based on the CDR3 plus reference TRBV5-1 and TRBJ2-4, the full variable domain is KAGVTQTPRYLIKTRGQQVTLSCSPISGHRSVSWYQQTPGQGLQFLFEYFSETQRNKGNFPGRFSGRQFSNSRSEMNVSTLELGDSALYLCASSLAAGQGNIQYFGAGTRLSVL.